This is a list of T cell receptor beta chains from one sample in a study of cytomegalovirus exposure and HLA in healthy donors. This table comes from immunoSEQ multiplex PCR, and its TCRdb copy is limited to in-frame clones, with some not included. The repertoire holds tens of thousands of clones, with approximately 90% as singletons. Material: PBMCs. The origin of the receptors is a man aged 30 to 39 in good health and CMV-seronegative. The CDR3 runs from the conserved cysteine through the conserved F or W. The D gene is left open where the match is weak. Size tells how often a clone was seen (once, few, many) or the class of an expanded clone, and some rows leave it out.

j_call clone_size d_call v_call cdr3_nt cdr3_aa
TRBJ2-7 once TRBD2 TRBV5-4 TGTGCCAGCACCCCTTCTGTGGGAGGGCGTTACTCCTACGAGCAGTACTTC CASTPSVGGRYSYEQYF
TRBJ2-3 NA NA TRBV11-2 TGTGCCAGCAGCCTACGACTAACCAGCACAGATACGCAGTATTTT CASSLRLTSTDTQYF
TRBJ2-2 once NA TRBV2 TGTGCCAGTCACAGGGCCCCGAACACCGGGGAGCTGTTTTTT CASHRAPNTGELFF
TRBJ2-1 NA NA TRBV7-2 TGTGCCAGCAGCTTCGGGGACTCCTCCTACAATGAGCAGTTCTTC CASSFGDSSYNEQFF
TRBJ2-3 NA NA TRBV2 TGTGCCAGCTCGGCGGGTAGCGGCCAATGGGATACGCAGTATTTT CASSAGSGQWDTQYF
TRBJ2-7 NA TRBD2 TRBV7-2 TGTGCCAGCAGCCCTCCCGGCGGGAGGGTCTCGGGCGAGCAGTACTTC CASSPPGGRVSGEQYF
TRBJ2-5 once NA TRBV6-5 TGTGCCAGCAGGGACTGGCAAGAGACCCAGTACTTC CASRDWQETQYF
TRBJ2-1 NA NA TRBV2 TGTGCCAGCATAGTGTCGCGGGACGAGCAGTTCTTC CASIVSRDEQFF
TRBJ2-3 NA TRBD2 TRBV27 TGTGCCAGCAGTCCTCTTGGGGGGGGGAGCACAGATACGCAGTATTTT CASSPLGGGSTDTQYF
TRBJ2-3 NA NA TRBV18 TGTGCCAGCTCACCTCTCTCCGATACGCAGTATTTT CASSPLSDTQYF
TRBJ2-1 NA NA TRBV30 TGTGCCTGGAGTATAGAGAATGAGCAGTTCTTC CAWSIENEQFF
TRBJ2-5 NA TRBD2 TRBV9 TGTGCCAGCAGCGTTAGCGGGAGAGATCAAGAGACCCAGTACTTC CASSVSGRDQETQYF
TRBJ1-3 NA NA TRBV28 TGTGCCAGCAGTTTTTCCGGCAGGGGAAACACCATATATTTT CASSFSGRGNTIYF
TRBJ1-3 NA NA TRBV9 TGTGCCAGCAGCGCCCGATTGGGGGGGCCGCTCCCTAACACCATATATTTT CASSARLGGPLPNTIYF
TRBJ2-2 NA NA TRBV11-3 TGTGCCAGCAGCCCCTCTCCGGCGAACACCGGGGAGCTGTTTTTT CASSPSPANTGELFF
TRBJ2-1 NA NA TRBV6-5 TGTGCCAGCAGCCGCGGGTACAATGAGCAGTTCTTC CASSRGYNEQFF
TRBJ2-1 NA TRBD1 TRBV5-5 TGTGCCAGCAGCTTGAGGCGGGACAGGGCCCAGCGGGGGCAGTTCTTC CASSLRRDRAQRGQFF
TRBJ2-5 NA TRBD1 TRBV13 TGTGCCAGCAGCTTAGGGGGGGCACAGGGGGCGGACCAAGAGACCCAGTACTTC CASSLGGAQGADQETQYF
TRBJ2-1 once NA TRBV7-3 TGTGCCAGCAGCTTAACTAGCGGAGCGAGTAATGAGCAGTTCTTC CASSLTSGASNEQFF
TRBJ1-1 NA NA TRBV4-2 TGTGCCAGCAGCCAAGAATGGGGACTAAATACCGAAGCTTTCTTT CASSQEWGLNTEAFF
TRBJ2-7 once TRBD2 TRBV19 TGTGCCAGTAGTGCCACTAGCGGGAGGGCCTTAGACGAGCAGTACTTC CASSATSGRALDEQYF
TRBJ2-1 once TRBD2 TRBV5-1 TGCGCCAGCAGCCTAACCCGGACTAGCCGTGAGCAGTTCTTC CASSLTRTSREQFF
TRBJ1-5 once NA TRBV7-2 TGTGCCAGCAGCTACGTACCCCAGAATCAGCCCCAGCATTTT CASSYVPQNQPQHF
TRBJ2-7 NA TRBD2 TRBV9 TGTGCCAGCAGCGTCGGGACTAGCGGGAGGGCCTCATACGAGCAGTACTTC CASSVGTSGRASYEQYF
TRBJ1-3 NA TRBD1 TRBV11-2 TGTGCCAGCAGCTATGGGACAGGGGGCTCTGGAAACACCATATATTTT CASSYGTGGSGNTIYF
TRBJ2-7 NA NA TRBV25-1 TGTGCCAGCAGTGATTATCCAGCCTACGAGCAGTACTTC CASSDYPAYEQYF
TRBJ2-3 NA TRBD2 TRBV7-3 TGTGCCAGCAGCCTAACTAGCGGGAGAGATACGCAGTATTTT CASSLTSGRDTQYF
TRBJ1-1 NA NA TRBV5-8 TGTGCCAGCAGCTTGGCTGCGGTGAACACTGAAGCTTTCTTT CASSLAAVNTEAFF
TRBJ2-3 NA TRBD1 TRBV11-2 TGTGCCAGCAGCCCAGGACAGGGTATTACCTTCGGAGATACGCAGTATTTT CASSPGQGITFGDTQYF
TRBJ2-7 NA TRBD1 TRBV14 TGTGCCAGCAGCCAAGGGGCCGGGACAGGGAGTCTTGCTTCAACCGGCGAGCAGTACTTC CASSQGAGTGSLASTGEQYF
TRBJ1-3 once NA TRBV6-1 TGTGCCAGCAGGGAAAAGGGGGGACTAGGTGGAAACACCATATATTTT CASREKGGLGGNTIYF
TRBJ1-2 once TRBD1 TRBV6-5 TGTGCCAGCAGTTACGTGACAGGGCAGAACTATGGCTACACCTTC CASSYVTGQNYGYTF
TRBJ2-5 NA TRBD1 TRBV10-1 TGCGCCAGCAGTGGCCGACAGGGGGAGACCCAGTACTTC CASSGRQGETQYF
TRBJ1-1 NA NA TRBV19 TGTGCCACTCGTTTCAGGTCGCACACTGAAGCTTTCTTT CATRFRSHTEAFF
TRBJ2-1 NA TRBD2 TRBV25-1 TGTGCCAGCAGTGAACACGGGGGGATCGGGAATGAGCAGTTCTTC CASSEHGGIGNEQFF
TRBJ1-4 NA NA TRBV5-6 TGTGCCAGCAGCTTGTACAGGGTGGCTGAAAAACTGTTTTTT CASSLYRVAEKLFF
TRBJ2-7 NA TRBD2 TRBV19 TGTGCCAGTAGTACAGCGGGAGAGATATCCGAGCAGTACTTC CASSTAGEISEQYF
TRBJ2-2 NA TRBD2 TRBV11-2 TGTGCCAGCAGCACTAGCGGGGGGGCCGTCGGGGAGCTGTTTTTT CASSTSGGAVGELFF
TRBJ2-5 NA TRBD2 TRBV28 TGTGCCAGCAGTTTACTAGCGGGGGGTCAAGAGACCCAGTACTTC CASSLLAGGQETQYF
TRBJ1-2 NA NA TRBV6-5 TGTGCCAGCACTGAGTTGGTCGGGGATGGCTACACCTTC CASTELVGDGYTF